The 22 T cell receptor beta chains given below trace back to one sample, sequenced in a study of blood T cell repertoires in COVID-19. Measured with immunoSEQ multiplex PCR; TCRdb has only the in-frame clones, and not every one. The table records about 50,000 clones, roughly 84% of them present only once. Sequencing input: peripheral blood. These receptor sequences come from a man aged 80 or over with active COVID-19.

The rearrangement links TRBV28 to TRBJ2-3; D is perhaps TRBD2 (5 bases). The V gene lost 4 bases and the J gene lost 6 bases, with 8 bases spanning the gap. From germline, CDR1 is MDHEN and CDR2 SYDVKM. This CDR3 has 12 residues. The CDR3 spells CASSSSGDTQYF. The CDR3 nucleotides are TGTGCCAGCAGTTCGTCGGGGGATACGCAGTATTTT.

The rearrangement uses TRBV27 and TRBJ2-3; no firm D call. The length of the CDR3 is 13 residues. Trimming shortened V by 4 bases and J by 5 bases, and 10 bases separated the two germline ends. Germline values: CDR1 MNHEY, CDR2 SMNVEV (reference sequence). The CDR3 here is CASSSQGEDTQYF. The CDR3 nucleotides read TGTGCCAGCAGTTCGCAAGGAGAAGATACGCAGTATTTT.

The chain uses TRBV20-1 and TRBJ2-7; D is uncertain. The germline CDR1 and CDR2 sequences are DFQATT and SNEGSKA (reference sequence). The V and J ends lost 6 bases and 2 bases respectively, with 8 bases between them. This CDR3 spans 11 amino acids. The CDR3 loop is CSARQAYEQYF. The DNA for the CDR3 is TGCAGTGCCCGACAAGCCTACGAGCAGTACTTC.

The V call is TRBV28, the J call TRBJ1-1, with D unresolved. This CDR3 comprises 11 residues. Germline V CDR1 and CDR2: MDHEN, SYDVKM. Between the trimmed V and J ends, which lost 6 bases and 3 bases, there was a span of 5 bases. CDR3 amino acids: CASSRDTEAFF. In DNA form, the CDR3 reads TGTGCCAGCAGCCGGGACACTGAAGCTTTCTTT.

The rearrangement uses TRBV28 and TRBJ2-5; TRBD2 matches at 10 bases. CDR3 size: 16 residues. V trimming: 4 bases; J trimming: 4 bases; junction bases outside the gene matches: 9. CDR1 and CDR2 (germline): MDHEN, SYDVKM. CDR3: CASSSPMIAGGETQYF. The CDR3 DNA sequence: TGTGCCAGCAGTTCCCCCATGATAGCGGGGGGAGAGACCCAGTACTTC.

In nucleotides, the CDR3 is TGCGCCAGCAGCTTGGAGGCTAGCGGACGCTCCTACAATGAGCAGTTCTTC. Translation gives CASSLEASGRSYNEQFF. The chain joins TRBV5-1 to TRBJ2-1; 7 bases line up with TRBD2. The junction had 6 bases not matched to a gene; V was cut back by 0 bases and J by 0 bases. Germline V gene sequence: CDR1 SGHRS, CDR2 YFSETQ. This CDR3 is 17 amino acids long.

This clone appeared a single time. The chain has TRBV10-2 and TRBJ2-3; TRBD2 aligns across 8 bases. The V and J ends lost 7 bases and 4 bases, in that order; junction bases with no gene match: 7. This CDR3 is 14 amino acids long. Germline CDR1 reads WSHSY; CDR2 reads SAAADI. The CDR3 bases are TGCGCCAGCACTATGACTAGCGCCGCAGATACGCAGTATTTT. It is translated as CASTMTSAADTQYF.

The chain is built from TRBV11-1 and TRBJ1-1, with TRBD1 as a possible D gene (5 bases). V lost 8 bases, J lost 7 bases, and 14 bases lay in between. This CDR3 has 12 residues. CDR1 is SGHAT, CDR2 FQDESV, per germline (reference sequence). The CDR3 DNA is TGTGCCAGCGACCCTGACGGGGGTGAAGCTTTCTTT. Translating gives CASDPDGGEAFF.

The chain has TRBV25-1 and TRBJ2-1, with 9 bases aligning to TRBD2. Germline V lookup: CDR1 MGHDK, CDR2 SYGVNS. J gave up 10 bases and V 3 bases, and 7 bases lay outside the gene matches. The CDR3 has 14 amino acids. CDR3 nucleotides: TGTGCCAGCAGTGAGGCACTAGCGGGTGTAGAGCAGTTCTTC. Encoded protein: CASSEALAGVEQFF.

The V gene is TRBV28, the J gene TRBJ2-7; perhaps TRBD2 as D (5 bases). The CDR3 loop spans 16 amino acids. V lost 6 bases and J 0 bases, leaving 18 bases between the germline ends. Germline CDR1 MDHEN, CDR2 SYDVKM. CDR3 region: CASSGRWVTSSYEQYF. The CDR3 DNA follows: TGTGCCAGCAGCGGAAGGTGGGTTACTAGCTCCTACGAGCAGTACTTC.

This CDR3 is CASSLSFQAGGIGEQYF. Written as DNA, the CDR3 is TGTGCCAGCAGTTTAAGTTTTCAGGCAGGGGGTATTGGGGAGCAGTACTTC. The V gene is TRBV28, the J gene TRBJ2-7; TRBD1 matches 7 bases. CDR1 and CDR2 (germline): MDHEN, SYDVKM. The CDR3 has 17 amino acids. With V trimmed by 2 bases and J by 7 bases, 17 bases remained unmatched.

The chain combines TRBV11-2 with TRBJ1-3; no reliable D call. V was shortened by 5 bases and J by 2 bases, with 25 bases between the two germline ends. From germline, CDR1 is SGHAT and CDR2 FQNNGV. The CDR3 extends over 19 amino acids. Here the CDR3 DNA reads TGTGCCAGCAGCACTCGTAGGACTACTCTGCCAATAACTGGAAACACCATATATTTT. It translates to CASSTRRTTLPITGNTIYF.

The chain joins TRBV24-1 to TRBJ2-7, with a possible D match to TRBD1 (6 bases). The length of the CDR3 is 14 residues. CDR1 is KGHDR, CDR2 SFDVKD, per germline. The ends were cut back, 3 bases at V and 5 bases at J, with 13 bases in the middle. As DNA, the CDR3 is TGTGCCACCAGTGATGCGAAGGACAGTGACGAGCAGTACTTC. Protein product: CATSDAKDSDEQYF.

This chain uses TRBV2 with TRBJ2-7; weak D call: TRBD1 (7 bases). Germline CDR1 reads SNHLY; CDR2 reads FYNNEI. There are 15 residues in the CDR3. The V and J ends lost 5 bases and 3 bases respectively, with 17 bases between them. Written as DNA, the CDR3 is TGTGCCAGCAGTCCCTTGCAGGGGGGATTCTACGAGCAGTACTTC. Translating it yields CASSPLQGGFYEQYF.

This chain connects TRBV27 to TRBJ1-6, with TRBD1 matching over 7 bases. The CDR3 has 16 amino acids. Germline V lookup: CDR1 MNHEY, CDR2 SMNVEV (reference sequence). J lost 5 bases, V lost 7 bases, and 11 bases had no gene match. In DNA, the CDR3 is TGTGCCAGCAACTCTCGATGGGGACAGAATAATTCACCCCTCCACTTT. Translated: CASNSRWGQNNSPLHF.

The V call is TRBV25-1, the J call TRBJ1-3; 7 bases align to TRBD1. V was clipped by 6 bases and J by 0 bases; unmatched bases: 5. The CDR3 loop spans 15 amino acids. Germline CDR1 is MGHDK and CDR2 is SYGVNS. CDR3 sequence: CASRDQGVSGNTIYF. CDR3 in DNA: TGTGCCAGCAGGGACCAGGGGGTCTCTGGAAACACCATATATTTT.

The chain's CDR3 is CASSQTASVASSTDTQYF. CDR3 nucleotide sequence: TGTGCCAGCAGCCAAACAGCTAGCGTGGCTTCTAGCACAGATACGCAGTATTTT. The chain combines TRBV7-9 with TRBJ2-3; D is perhaps TRBD2 (6 bases). The V end lost 5 bases, the J end lost 0 bases, and 21 bases lay between the germline ends. The length of the CDR3 is 18 residues. Germline CDR1 SEHNR, CDR2 FQNEAQ (reference sequence).

V is TRBV5-1 and J is TRBJ2-5, with D tentatively TRBD2 (5 bases). The CDR3 is 15 amino acids. Germline lookup yields CDR1 SGHRS and CDR2 YFSETQ. Deletions cut 4 bases from V and 4 bases from J, with 17 bases between. In DNA form, the CDR3 reads TGCGCCAGCAGCGTTGTAAACGGGATAGGAGAGACCCAGTACTTC. It codes for CASSVVNGIGETQYF.

The chain uses TRBV7-3 and TRBJ2-3; D is perhaps TRBD1 (6 bases). Germline V gene lookup returns CDR1 SGHTA and CDR2 FQGTGA. The V and J ends lost 2 bases and 2 bases respectively, with 8 bases between them. The CDR3 runs 14 residues. This chain's CDR3 is CASSLGQNTDTQYF. CDR3 nucleotide sequence: TGTGCCAGCAGCTTAGGACAGAACACAGATACGCAGTATTTT.

This chain joins TRBV5-4 and TRBJ1-2, with TRBD1 identical over 7 bases. CDR3 length: 13 residues. Germline trimming cut 5 bases from V and 2 bases from J; bases unmatched to any gene: 3. CDR1 and CDR2 (germline): SGHNT, YYREEE (reference sequence). DNA of the CDR3: TGTGCCAGCAGTGTACAGGGGAACTATGGCTACACCTTC. Amino acids: CASSVQGNYGYTF.

V gene TRBV19 combines with J gene TRBJ2-2; 8 bases match TRBD1. V was clipped by 4 bases and J by 3 bases; unmatched bases: 7. The germline CDR1 and CDR2 sequences are LNHDA and SQIVND (reference sequence). The CDR3 sequence is 16 residues long. The DNA of the CDR3 is TGTGCCAGTAGTACACGACAGGGGACGGACACCGGGGAGCTGTTTTTT. Amino acids: CASSTRQGTDTGELFF. The full variable domain, with the rest looked up from reference TRBV19 and TRBJ2-2, is DGGITQSPKYLFRKEGQNVTLSCEQNLNHDAMYWYRQDPGQGLRLIYYSQIVNDFQKGDIAEGYSVSREKKESFPLTVTSAQKNPTAFYLCASSTRQGTDTGELFFGEGSRLTVL.

This chain links TRBV5-1 with TRBJ1-5; 11 bases agree with TRBD1. CDR1 and CDR2 (germline): SGHRS, YFSETQ. The CDR3 length is 15 residues. The junction had 3 bases not matched to a gene; V was cut back by 4 bases and J by 3 bases. The DNA for the CDR3 is TGCGCCAGCAGCAGGGGACAGGGGGTCAATCAGCCCCAGCATTTT. Its protein is CASSRGQGVNQPQHF.